The clone carrying this T cell receptor beta chain was counted ten times or more. Its antigen remains unidentified. This specimen belongs to a study of metastatic and nonmetastatic thyroid tumors. Whole-study context: For malignant and benign thyroid patients, tumor or nodule tissue and blood were the sources whose repertoires were compared. General study results and limits: Malignant thyroid tumors reportedly exceeded benign nodules significantly in TCR beta diversity, with the difference appearing in blood and tumor.

Germline lookup yields CDR1 MNHEY and CDR2 SVGEGT. V lost 6 bases to trimming and J lost 6 bases; unmatched junction nucleotides: 9. This CDR3 contains 14 residues. Every patient underwent thyroid surgery untreated. In the original analysis: Between-group CDR3 differences, defined by clinicopathological status, yielded a distant-metastasis classifier for papillary thyroid cancer. TCRdb re-processed the PCR reads through MiXCR. Here the V and J calls rest on TCRdb's processing, not on the authors' analysis. The profile shows some 25,000 clones, about 16% of them singletons. The chain combines TRBV6-2 or TRBV6-3 with TRBJ2-5; TRBD2 aligns across 8 bases. The sequencing input was blood. The clonotype originates from a female donor with papillary thyroid cancer or a benign thyroid nodule (not recorded which). Some clones in this sample may be carry-over from other donors' samples. This CDR3 is CASRETSEGQTQYF. The CDR3 DNA follows: TGTGCCAGCAGGGAGACTAGCGAGGGACAGACCCAGTACTTC.